What follows is one TCR beta chain and its context. Its antigen is currently unknown. The identical CDR3 is also encoded by other nucleotide sequences in the sample. This record belongs to a study of shared clonotypes between healthy human individuals. Researchers ran the assay at a deep level. Clones were read by immunoSEQ multiplex PCR, and TCRdb kept only the in-frame ones, dropping some. Of about 1,900,000 clones listed, approximately 94% are singletons. Study-level findings and limits: Richness estimates generally favored naive over memory subsets.

Germline lookup yields CDR1 SGHVS and CDR2 FNYEAQ. With 1 base removed from V and 7 bases from J, the gap between germline ends came to 8 bases. The CDR3 spans 12 residues. CD45RO-negative CD8 cells positively selected for CCR7 made up the naive population, which excluded terminally differentiated effector memory CD45RA+ cells. The donor population consisted of healthy HIV-negative adults with no recent acute infections or vaccinations. This TCR derives from a man aged 18 to 30 in good health. The sample was naive CD8+ T cells sorted from blood. This sequence joins TRBV7-6 and TRBJ2-7, with D possibly TRBD2 on 6 matching bases. The CDR3 DNA reads as TGTGCCAGCAGCTTAGTGGCGGGGGAGCAGTACTTC. It encodes CASSLVAGEQYF.